What follows describes a single T cell receptor beta chain. Its antigen has not been determined. This entry comes from a study of T cells expressing NK-cell markers (dated by TCRdb to about 2020). Looking at the study overall: About eight donors provided sorted CD3+CD56+NKG2C+, CD3+CD56+NKG2C- and CD3+CD56-NKG2C+ T-cell subsets, whose TCR beta-chain repertoires were profiled. Among the eight sequenced donors, seven were HCMV-seropositive and one was HCMV-seronegative. The eight sequenced donors were randomly selected healthy volunteers, three men and five women. Sequencing of the libraries produced 2 x 150 bp reads on Illumina HiSeq 2000/2500, MiSeq or NextSeq.

The sequencing machine was an Illumina HiSeq 2000. TCR beta cDNA libraries were prepared using 5'RACE template switching, which introduced a universal primer site and unique molecular identifiers. cDNA synthesis was primed from the TCR beta constant segment and was followed by two successive PCR amplification steps. Under the source paper's analysis protocol: MIGEC handled demultiplexing of the reads and grouping by UMI, while MiTCR was used to assemble and quantify clonotypes. To exclude erroneous sequences, any TCR cDNA sequence not supported by at least two reads was discarded. The tcR package was used for downstream repertoire analysis, and clonotypes were matched across fractions by CDR3 nucleotide sequence plus V segment. Antigen specificity was annotated against VDJdb with VDJmatch, allowing one amino acid substitution in CDR3. TCRdb reprocessed the sequencing reads and holds a single record per CDR3 protein sequence, with no DNA. TCRdb, rather than the study authors, made the V and J calls. This sample's table has entries for about 400,000 distinct CDR3 sequences. The ten most abundant clones make up about 10% of the sample.

The cysteine opens and the phenylalanine closes a CDR3 of 11 amino acids. The DNA is not on file. Overall study results and their limits: In roughly six donors, the dominant CD3+CD56+NKG2C+ clonotypes were among the top 10 CD8+ clonotypes and accounted for about 1.0-7.5% of CD8+ T cells. It remained unclear whether the expanded NKG2C-expressing T cell clones were specific for HCMV antigens. Those dominant clonotypes were again the most abundant among CD3+CD56-NKG2C+ cells in several donors, at roughly 25-65%.

A commercial ELISA kit detecting HCMV-specific IgG in serum was used to determine HCMV serostatus. Peripheral blood mononuclear cells were isolated from blood by Ficoll density gradient centrifugation. The sequence links TRBV12-3 or TRBV12-4 to TRBJ2-1; TCRdb's D gene call, TRBD1, goes unchecked for lack of DNA. This clonotype originated in a woman in her forties or fifties in good health. Donor details come from another sample of the same person, matched by shared clones. The material sequenced was blood T cells: a sorted CD56 or NKG2C T cell subset, CD4+ or CD8+ T cells, or bulk PBMC T cells (not recorded which). CDR3 reads: CASSARDRSFF.